Only one count was recorded for the clone carrying this T cell receptor (beta chain). Its target is unknown. A much bigger clone sits one base away, suggesting this may be a read error. This sample was included in a study of blood T cells in healthy people across ages. Study-level information: Capture via template switching afforded approximately one barcoded beta molecule per two T cells. The study, taken as a whole, reports: Expanded clonotype changes were possibly confounded by unknown donor CMV status. Among long-lived donors, naive CD4+ cells were more numerous and diversity higher than in aged donors.

The CDR3 consists of 13 residues. V gave up 0 bases and J gave up 3 bases, with 5 bases separating them. Per the germline V gene, CDR1 is LGHDT and CDR2 is YNNKEL (reference sequence). The authors ran a second PCR of roughly 6 to 12 cycles using a sample-barcoded 5' primer and a J-beta primer mix. Carrying 12 random nucleotides, a template-switch adaptor labeled each individual cDNA molecule. TCRdb re-derived calls from the 5' RACE reads in MiXCR, one entry per CDR3 protein. Found here are about 1.8 million distinct CDR3 sequences, around half of them singletons; the top ten hold less than 2.5%. The sequence came from a woman aged 40-49 years in good health. Sequencing was done on a sample of blood. The chain recombines TRBV3-1 with TRBJ1-2; no clear D. CDR3 in amino acids: CASSQDLHYGYTF. The CDR3 DNA is TGTGCCAGCAGCCAAGATCTACACTATGGCTACACCTTC.